One sample yielded the 11 T cell receptor beta chains listed below, sequenced in a study of OX40 agonist ivuxolimab in advanced cancers. Only in-frame clones appear in the TCRdb table, and some are missing; sequencing was by immunoSEQ multiplex PCR. This table has under 80,000 clones, 88% appearing once. This sample comprised CD4+ or CD8+ T cells sorted from blood, obtained in a trial of the OX40 agonist ivuxolimab. These receptors were collected from an adult with an advanced solid tumor such as melanoma, head and neck, liver or kidney cancer.

CDR3 coding DNA: TGTGCCAGCAGCCAAGACAGGGGGCGCGGCTATGGCTACACCTTC. Translating it yields CASSQDRGRGYGYTF. The chain combines TRBV4-2 with TRBJ1-2; 8 positions match TRBD1. With 0 bases clipped from V and 4 bases from J, the junction kept 4 bases outside the gene matches. The CDR3 totals 15 residues. CDR1 and CDR2 (germline): LGHNA, YNFKEQ.

This clone was detected once. Other DNA sequences within the sample encode an identical CDR3. The chain combines TRBV7-2 with TRBJ1-5; D uncertain. The CDR3 is 15 amino acids. Germline V gene data show CDR1 as SGHTA and CDR2 as FQGNSA. Between the trimmed V and J ends, which lost 1 base and 1 base, there was a span of 8 bases. For the CDR3, the DNA is TGTGCCAGCAGCTTAGGTTCGGGGAGCAATCAGCCCCAGCATTTT. It encodes CASSLGSGSNQPQHF.

The J gene is TRBJ1-1, the V gene TRBV28; tentative D call: TRBD1 (5 bases). The CDR3 is 14 residues long. The V end was cut by 1 base, the J end by 3 bases, with 9 bases between. CDR1 is MDHEN and CDR2 is SYDVKM in the germline V gene. DNA for the CDR3: TGTGCCAGCAGTTTATCGTGGGGGGACACTGAAGCTTTCTTT. This gives the protein CASSLSWGDTEAFF.

The genes are TRBV7-8 and TRBJ2-3; D remains unclear. The CDR3 runs 15 residues. Trimming cost V 5 bases and J 0 bases, with 12 bases left between them. CDR1 SGHVS and CDR2 FQNEAQ come from the germline V gene. The CDR3 spells CASSPKRASTDTQYF. The CDR3 bases are TGTGCCAGCAGCCCTAAACGGGCTAGCACAGATACGCAGTATTTT.

The J gene is TRBJ2-7, the V gene TRBV11-3; unclear D gene. The CDR3 length is 12 residues. Germline lookup yields CDR1 SGHNT and CDR2 YENEEA. V lost 0 bases to trimming and J lost 7 bases, with 7 bases between them. CDR3: CASSLDGLEQYF. CDR3 nucleotides: TGTGCCAGCAGCTTAGACGGGTTAGAGCAGTACTTC.

The chain recombines TRBV19 with TRBJ1-4, with a weak D call TRBD1 (5 bases). This CDR3 has 16 residues. V was cut by 2 bases and J by 7 bases, with 17 bases left in between. CDR1 is LNHDA and CDR2 is SQIVND in the germline V gene (reference sequence). The CDR3 protein is CASSINQGFVGEKLFF. The CDR3 DNA sequence: TGTGCCAGTAGTATAAATCAGGGCTTCGTGGGTGAAAAACTGTTTTTT. Combining the CDR3 with reference TRBV19 and TRBJ1-4 gives the whole variable domain DGGITQSPKYLFRKEGQNVTLSCEQNLNHDAMYWYRQDPGQGLRLIYYSQIVNDFQKGDIAEGYSVSREKKESFPLTVTSAQKNPTAFYLCASSINQGFVGEKLFFGSGTQLSVL.

This sequence joins TRBV5-4 and TRBJ1-1; D not certain. The CDR3 extends over 13 amino acids. Trimming pared 1 base from V and 1 base from J, leaving 5 bases between. CDR1 is SGHNT and CDR2 is YYREEE in the germline V gene (reference sequence). This CDR3 reads CASSLRENTEAFF. Here the CDR3 DNA reads TGTGCCAGCAGCTTGAGAGAGAACACTGAAGCTTTCTTT.

V gene TRBV9 combines with J gene TRBJ2-6; either TRBD1 or TRBD2 may supply D (5 bases each). The CDR3 contains 19 residues. With 4 bases removed from V and 1 base from J, the gap between germline ends came to 21 bases. Germline-derived CDR1 and CDR2 are SGDLS and YYNGEE. CDR3 sequence (DNA): TGTGCCAGCAGCCCTAACGAGGGGAAGACCTTGTCTGGGGCCAACGTCCTGACTTTC. It translates to CASSPNEGKTLSGANVLTF.

The chain has TRBV11-2 and TRBJ1-1; D is undetermined. Trimming stripped 5 bases from V and 0 bases from J, with 16 bases between. Germline assignment: CDR1 SGHAT and CDR2 FQNNGV. This CDR3 is 16 amino acids long. The CDR3 nucleotides are TGTGCCAGCAGCAATCTACAAACGCGCATGAACACTGAAGCTTTCTTT. This sequence encodes CASSNLQTRMNTEAFF.

The chain combines TRBV28 with TRBJ1-2; 7 bases fit TRBD1. Germline CDR1 and CDR2: MDHEN and SYDVKM. Trimming cost V 6 bases and J 8 bases; bases outside gene matches: 18. The CDR3 has 16 amino acids. CDR3 sequence (DNA): TGTGCCAGCAGCCGACCGGAAGGGGGCACTTCGGGAGGCTACACCTTC. This translates into CASSRPEGGTSGGYTF.

The CDR3 DNA follows: TGCAGCGCCCGGACAGGAACGAACACTGAAGCTTTCTTT. Its translation is CSARTGTNTEAFF. This chain uses TRBV29-1 with TRBJ1-1, with 7 bases identical to TRBD1. The V gene end was trimmed by 7 bases and the J gene end by 1 base; junction bases not matched to a gene: 6. Germline CDR1 SQVTM, CDR2 ANQGSEA. The CDR3 is 13 amino acids.